These T cell receptor beta chains were read from a single sample in a study of technical replicates of blood from a handful of donors. Clones were sequenced by immunoSEQ multiplex PCR, and TCRdb holds only the in-frame ones, with some missing. Among some 93,000 clones listed, about 95% were seen once. Sequenced input: T cells isolated from PBMCs. These receptors originate from a human donor in good health. Both conserved end residues are part of each CDR3. A D gene is named only where the DNA matches it firmly. Rows may omit the clone size; those that give it use once, few, many or a size class.

>-|TRBJ2-7|TRBV6-1|-
TGTGCCAGCAGTGGACGACAAGGTCTAAATTACGAGCAGTACTTC
CASSGRQGLNYEQYF
>-|TRBJ2-7|TRBV7-6|-
TGTGCCAGCAGCTTAGAAGCGGACTCCTACGAGCAGTACTTC
CASSLEADSYEQYF
>once|TRBJ2-7|TRBV5-4|-
TGTGCCAGCAGCTTGAGCGTTTGGGGGGCCTACGAGCAGTACTTC
CASSLSVWGAYEQYF
>-|TRBJ2-7|TRBV28|TRBD2
TGTGCCAGCACCTCCCGAGGGGCGGGAGCGTCCTACGAGCAGTACTTC
CASTSRGAGASYEQYF
>-|TRBJ2-2|TRBV14|TRBD2
TGTGCCAGCAGCCCAAATCTAATAGCGGGCCTCGGGACCACCGGGGAGCTGTTTTTT
CASSPNLIAGLGTTGELFF
>-|TRBJ2-2|TRBV11-2|TRBD1
TGTGCCAGCAGCCTAAATCTAGGGGGACAGACCGGGGAGCTGTTTTTT
CASSLNLGGQTGELFF
>-|TRBJ2-1|TRBV10-3|TRBD2
TGTGCCATCAGTGAGGGGACTAGCGGGAGTTACAATGAGCAGTTCTTC
CAISEGTSGSYNEQFF
>-|TRBJ1-2|TRBV6-4|TRBD1
TGTGCCAGCAGTCCCGGGACAGGGTCCCCACTCGACTATGGCTACACCTTC
CASSPGTGSPLDYGYTF
>-|TRBJ2-7|TRBV6-1|-
TGTGCCAGCGAGGGCAAAGCCTACGAGCAGTACTTC
CASEGKAYEQYF
>-|TRBJ2-6|TRBV30|-
TGTGCCTGGAGTATCAGGTCTGGGGCCAACGTCCTGACTTTC
CAWSIRSGANVLTF
>-|TRBJ2-1|TRBV6-4|-
TGTGCCAGCAGTGAAATCTCTACCGGCAATGAGCAGTTCTTC
CASSEISTGNEQFF
>-|TRBJ1-5|TRBV28|-
TGTGCCAGCAGCCGGGGGGGCGGGTTCGGCAATCAGCCCCAGCATTTT
CASSRGGGFGNQPQHF
>once|TRBJ2-3|TRBV30|-
TGTGCCTGGAGTGTTATTAGCGGTAGCACAGATACGCAGTATTTT
CAWSVISGSTDTQYF
>-|TRBJ1-5|TRBV6-6|TRBD1
TGTGCCAGCAGCCGGGACAGGGACAATCAGCCCCAGCATTTT
CASSRDRDNQPQHF
>-|TRBJ1-1|TRBV1|-
TGCACCAGCAGAAGTACCGGGACACGGTACACTGAAGCTTTCTTT
CTSRSTGTRYTEAFF
>-|TRBJ2-5|TRBV18|-
TGTGCCAGCTCACCGCGCGGCAGCCTTCAAGAGACCCAGTACTTC
CASSPRGSLQETQYF
>-|TRBJ1-4|TRBV2|TRBD1
TGTGCCAGCAGTCGACAGGGGGGTGCAACTAATGAAAAACTGTTTTTT
CASSRQGGATNEKLFF